The 10 T cell receptor beta chains below were found in one sample sequenced in a study of T-cell memory formation after mild COVID-19. In TCRdb, the 5' RACE reads were re-called with MiXCR into one record per CDR3 protein. The sample contains some 150,000 distinct CDR3 sequences, approximately 25% of which appear only once. The sequenced material came from PBMCs or a T cell subset sorted from them (not recorded which). These receptors all stem from an adult woman who had mild COVID-19 (a few samples of this study predate the infection). Cell type and time point are not known.

This clonotype turned up a few times. The chain's CDR3 is CSARLVESTDTQYF. Written as DNA, the CDR3 is TGCAGTGCTCGTCTAGTGGAGAGCACAGATACGCAGTATTTT. The chain couples TRBV20-1 to TRBJ2-3; D is unclear. The V end lost 5 bases, the J end lost 0 bases, and 12 bases lay between the germline ends. The CDR3 totals 14 residues. The germline V gene encodes CDR1 DFQATT and CDR2 SNEGSKA (reference sequence).

This clonotype was counted a few times. The genes are TRBV20-1 and TRBJ1-1; D unresolved. CDR1 and CDR2 (germline): DFQATT, SNEGSKA (reference sequence). The V end was cut by 0 bases, the J end by 1 base, with 12 bases between. This CDR3 is 15 amino acids long. Here the CDR3 DNA reads TGCAGTGCTAGAGACCCTATAAAGGGGAACACTGAAGCTTTCTTT. Protein: CSARDPIKGNTEAFF.

This sequence joins TRBV19 and TRBJ1-5; the D is unclear. The length of the CDR3 is 15 residues. Germline CDR1 is LNHDA and CDR2 is SQIVND (reference sequence). V gave up 0 bases and J gave up 6 bases, with 12 bases separating them. CDR3 in DNA: TGTGCCAGTAGTATAGACTCGGACGTAATTCAGCCCCAGCATTTT. It is translated as CASSIDSDVIQPQHF.

This clonotype has more than one count but fewer than ten. The chain couples TRBV20-1 to TRBJ2-5; TRBD1 matches at 8 bases. CDR3 length: 16 amino acids. V dropped 5 bases and J dropped 6; count of bases not matched to a gene: 17. The V gene's germline CDR1 is DFQATT and CDR2 SNEGSKA (reference sequence). The CDR3 DNA reads as TGCAGTGCTGAAGGGAAAAGGACAGGGCCAGCCCAGACCCAGTACTTC. Amino acid sequence: CSAEGKRTGPAQTQYF.

The genes are TRBV20-1 and TRBJ2-7; D tentatively reads TRBD1 or TRBD2 (5 bases each). The germline V gene has CDR1 DFQATT and CDR2 SNEGSKA (reference sequence). CDR3 length: 16 amino acids. Trimming removed 0 bases from V and 4 bases from J, with 19 bases in between. This CDR3 reads CSARDYLGTQGYEQYF. The CDR3, as DNA: TGCAGTGCTAGAGATTATTTAGGGACCCAGGGTTACGAGCAGTACTTC.

This clonotype was recorded only once. The chain uses TRBV11-1 and TRBJ2-7, with D perhaps matching TRBD1 (6 bases). V was clipped by 4 bases and J by 6 bases, with 16 bases between them. From germline, CDR1 is SGHAT and CDR2 FQDESV (reference sequence). This CDR3 comprises 14 residues. CDR3 coding DNA: TGTGCCAGCAGCTCAACCGGGACACCGGGCGAGCAGTACTTC. Its protein product is CASSSTGTPGEQYF.

The table lists this clonotype with a few counts. The V and J genes are TRBV5-1 and TRBJ2-1; TRBD1 agrees at 9 bases. Germline values: CDR1 SGHRS, CDR2 YFSETQ. V lost 3 bases, J lost 6 bases, and 7 bases stayed unmatched. The CDR3 is 15 residues long. The CDR3 is CASSSAGTGINEQFF. In DNA, the CDR3 is TGCGCCAGCAGCTCAGCTGGGACAGGGATCAATGAGCAGTTCTTC.

This sequence joins TRBV7-9 and TRBJ1-3; 7 positions agree with TRBD1. V was pared by 5 bases and J by 6 bases, with 7 bases of the junction left unmatched. Germline V gives CDR1 SEHNR, CDR2 FQNEAQ (reference sequence). This CDR3 spans 14 amino acids. This chain's CDR3 is CASSTTTGTNTIYF. CDR3 nucleotides: TGTGCCAGCAGCACCACGACAGGGACAAACACCATATATTTT.

This clonotype turned up a few times. The rearrangement joins TRBV20-1 to TRBJ1-1, with D hard to call. The germline CDR1 and CDR2 sequences are DFQATT and SNEGSKA (reference sequence). The length of the CDR3 is 13 residues. V was cut by 1 base and J by 2 bases, with 8 bases left in between. Written as DNA, the CDR3 is TGCAGTGCTAGAGTTAACAGCAACACTGAAGCTTTCTTT. Its translation: CSARVNSNTEAFF.

The chain employs TRBV6-6 and TRBJ2-7; possible D gene TRBD2, 6 bases. The CDR3 consists of 14 residues. Germline V gives CDR1 MNHNY, CDR2 SVGAGI (reference sequence). V was pared by 2 bases and J by 5 bases, with 13 bases between. The CDR3 DNA follows: TGTGCCAGCAGTTACGCTAGCGATTACGACGAGCAGTACTTC. Encoded protein: CASSYASDYDEQYF.